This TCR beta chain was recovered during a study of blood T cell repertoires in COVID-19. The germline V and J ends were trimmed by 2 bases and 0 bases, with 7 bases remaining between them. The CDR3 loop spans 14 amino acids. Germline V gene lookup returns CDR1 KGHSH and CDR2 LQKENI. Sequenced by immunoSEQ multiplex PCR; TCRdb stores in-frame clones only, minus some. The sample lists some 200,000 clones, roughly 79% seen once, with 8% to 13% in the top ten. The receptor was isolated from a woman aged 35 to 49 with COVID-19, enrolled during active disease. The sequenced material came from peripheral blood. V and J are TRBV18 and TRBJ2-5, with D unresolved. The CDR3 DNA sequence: TGTGCCAGCTCACCAGCGGCAAACCAAGAGACCCAGTACTTC. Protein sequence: CASSPAANQETQYF.